Each of the 21 T cell receptor beta chains below was sequenced from the same sample in a study of blood T cell repertoires in COVID-19 (dated by TCRdb to about 2020). Libraries were prepared through the immunoSEQ multiplex PCR assay. In TCRdb, the immuneACCESS table is reduced to in-frame sequences with V and J assigned. These tables do not hold every clone; where another copy was compared, an unresolved V gene accounts for under half, and the others remain unexplained. This sample comprises about 210,000 clones, 65% to 90% of them detected only once. In total, the top ten clones hold roughly 2.2% of the sample. The sequenced sample consisted of peripheral blood. Receptor source: a woman aged 65 to 85 with COVID-19, enrolled during active disease.

This clone was recorded only once. V gene TRBV19 combines with J gene TRBJ1-2; a possible D gene is TRBD1 (5 bases). Germline CDR1 is LNHDA and CDR2 is SQIVND (reference sequence). Trimming cost V 0 bases and J 8 bases, with 13 bases left between them. The CDR3 covers 14 residues. DNA for the CDR3: TGTGCCAGTAGTATAGATCGGGAGGGACGGGGCTACACCTTC. Translating it yields CASSIDREGRGYTF.

This chain joins TRBV12-5 and TRBJ1-1; TRBD1 aligns across 8 bases. The V gene's germline CDR1 is LGHNT and CDR2 FRNRAP. The CDR3 totals 14 residues. The ends lost 5 bases at V and 1 base at J; junction bases unmatched: 3. The CDR3 spells CASGPGTGNTEAFF. CDR3 nucleotides: TGTGCTAGTGGTCCAGGGACAGGGAACACTGAAGCTTTCTTT.

The gene calls are TRBV27 and TRBJ2-1; TRBD2 matches 9 bases. CDR1 is MNHEY, CDR2 SMNVEV, per germline (reference sequence). This CDR3 is 15 amino acids long. The junction had 6 bases not matched to a gene; V was cut back by 3 bases and J by 6 bases. The CDR3 coding sequence is TGTGCCAGCAGTTTGGGGCTAGCGGGAATCAATGAGCAGTTCTTC. Its translation: CASSLGLAGINEQFF.

V usage is TRBV5-4 and J usage is TRBJ1-5; D remains ambiguous. V lost 0 bases and J 3 bases, leaving 7 bases between the germline ends. Germline CDR1 reads SGHNT; CDR2 reads YYREEE (reference sequence). The CDR3 length is 14 residues. The CDR3 is CASSLDSSNQPQHF. CDR3 DNA sequence: TGTGCCAGCAGCTTGGACAGTTCCAATCAGCCCCAGCATTTT.

This sequence joins TRBV19 and TRBJ1-1; D is unresolved. The CDR3 covers 14 residues. V was clipped by 1 base and J by 5 bases, with 11 bases between them. Per germline, CDR1 LNHDA and CDR2 SQIVND (reference sequence). CDR3 sequence: CASSIAPSGTEAFF. CDR3 bases: TGTGCCAGTAGTATAGCTCCTTCGGGTACTGAAGCTTTCTTT.

V gene TRBV6-5 combines with J gene TRBJ1-2, with 8 nucleotides matching TRBD1. CDR1 is MNHEY and CDR2 is SVGAGI in the germline V gene. The CDR3 spans 13 residues. J was trimmed by 4 bases and V by 7 bases; bases with no gene match: 5. The CDR3: CASTRGQAYGYTF. For the CDR3, the DNA is TGTGCCAGCACCAGGGGGCAGGCCTATGGCTACACCTTC.

The rearrangement uses TRBV5-5 and TRBJ1-5; D gene unclear. The CDR3 covers 14 residues. Per germline, CDR1 SGHKS and CDR2 YYEKEE (reference sequence). Trimming shortened V by 4 bases and J by 6 bases, and 14 bases separated the two germline ends. The CDR3 DNA sequence: TGTGCCAGCAGCCTGGAGGGAGGGCCTCAGCCCCAGCATTTT. This codes for CASSLEGGPQPQHF.

The V and J genes are TRBV18 and TRBJ1-4; D remains ambiguous. V was trimmed by 2 bases and J by 3 bases, leaving 19 bases between them. The CDR3 contains 18 residues. The germline V gene has CDR1 KGHSH and CDR2 LQKENI. CDR3 bases: TGTGCCAGCTCACCATTCGGGGTCAGAGGAGCTGCTAATGAAAAACTGTTTTTT. This encodes CASSPFGVRGAANEKLFF.

The chain carries TRBV7-9 and TRBJ1-1; 7 bases agree with TRBD1. V lost 5 bases, J lost 0 bases, and 6 bases stayed unmatched. The CDR3 runs 15 residues. The germline gives CDR1 SEHNR, CDR2 FQNEAQ (reference sequence). Written as DNA, the CDR3 is TGTGCCAGCAGCCCGGGACAGAACATGAACACTGAAGCTTTCTTT. It specifies CASSPGQNMNTEAFF.

The chain couples TRBV24-1 to TRBJ2-1; TRBD1 aligns across 8 bases. J was trimmed by 1 base and V by 2 bases; bases with no gene match: 3. CDR1 is KGHDR, CDR2 SFDVKD, per germline. The CDR3 has 16 amino acids. In DNA, the CDR3 is TGTGCCACCAGTGATTCGACAGGGGCATCCTACAATGAGCAGTTCTTC. Translation: CATSDSTGASYNEQFF.

This clone was detected once. The genes are TRBV7-2 and TRBJ2-7, with D perhaps TRBD1 (6 bases). Germline lookup yields CDR1 SGHTA and CDR2 FQGNSA. The CDR3 is 14 residues long. The V end was cut by 6 bases, the J end by 0 bases, with 12 bases between. The CDR3 protein is CASSSGTSSYEQYF. CDR3 DNA sequence: TGTGCCAGCAGTTCCGGGACAAGCTCCTACGAGCAGTACTTC. Together with reference TRBV7-2 and TRBJ2-7, the CDR3 gives the full variable domain: GAGVSQSPSNKVTEKGKDVELRCDPISGHTALYWYRQSLGQGLEFLIYFQGNSAPDKSGLPSDRFSAERTGGSVSTLTIQRTQQEDSAVYLCASSSGTSSYEQYFGPGTRLTVT.

CDR3 sequence reads: CASSNGGTTDTQYF. In nucleotides, the CDR3 is TGTGCCAGTAGTAACGGGGGGACCACAGATACGCAGTATTTT. This rearrangement joins TRBV19 to TRBJ2-3, with 7 bases aligning to TRBD2. This CDR3 contains 14 residues. V was clipped by 4 bases and J by 2 bases; unmatched bases: 3. The germline V gene encodes CDR1 LNHDA and CDR2 SQIVND (reference sequence).

This rearrangement joins TRBV6-2 or TRBV6-3 to TRBJ2-3; D is possibly TRBD2 (5 bases). The germline V gene has CDR1 MNHEY and CDR2 SVGEGT. V was cut by 6 bases and J by 3 bases, with 16 bases left in between. This CDR3 spans 15 amino acids. The CDR3 loop reads CASSRPGSETDTQYF. In nucleotides, the CDR3 is TGTGCCAGCAGCCGACCGGGATCCGAGACAGATACGCAGTATTTT.

CDR3 region: CASSLGSSNYEQYF. DNA for the CDR3: TGTGCCAGCAGCTTAGGTTCTAGCAACTACGAGCAGTACTTC. J is TRBJ2-7 and V is TRBV11-2, with a possible D match to TRBD2 (5 bases). V was cut by 1 base and J by 3 bases, with 10 bases left in between. Germline CDR1 is SGHAT and CDR2 is FQNNGV. The CDR3 length is 14 residues.

This clone was seen a single time. This chain's CDR3 is CASSLGLAGEQFF. CDR3 DNA sequence: TGTGCCAGCAGCTTAGGACTAGCCGGTGAGCAGTTCTTC. The chain is built from TRBV5-6 and TRBJ2-1; 8 nucleotides align to TRBD2. In germline, CDR1 is SGHDT, CDR2 YYEEEE. Trimming removed 2 bases from V and 9 bases from J; junction bases left unmatched: 4. There are 13 residues in the CDR3.

This clone is a singleton in its sample. The rearrangement joins TRBV19 to TRBJ2-7, with TRBD2 identical over 8 bases. This CDR3 region has 15 residues. V lost 7 bases to trimming and J lost 1 base; unmatched junction nucleotides: 9. In germline, CDR1 is LNHDA, CDR2 SQIVND (reference sequence). The CDR3 region has the DNA TGTGCCAGTACCCCTCCGGGAGGGAGATCCTACGAGCAGTACTTC. Translating it yields CASTPPGGRSYEQYF.

The V and J genes are TRBV7-9 and TRBJ2-1; D is uncertain. V lost 10 bases to trimming and J lost 5 bases, with 21 bases between them. Germline-derived CDR1 and CDR2 are SEHNR and FQNEAQ (reference sequence). This CDR3 has 15 residues. CDR3 in DNA: TGTGCCACTTTATCCTCAGAAAAGTTCAACAATGAGCAGTTCTTC. Translated: CATLSSEKFNNEQFF.

The chain carries TRBV6-1 and TRBJ2-3, with TRBD2 matching 9 bases. The germline V gene encodes CDR1 MNHNS and CDR2 SASEGT. CDR3 length: 17 residues. V shed 1 base and J 5 bases; nucleotides not matched to a gene: 10. The CDR3 is CASSEVRPSGVQDTQYF. In nucleotides, the CDR3 is TGTGCCAGCAGTGAAGTTCGGCCTAGCGGGGTTCAAGATACGCAGTATTTT.

Of note for this clone: The germline gene is not matched at one end of the junction; a read error may be the cause. This chain links TRBV11-2 with TRBJ2-7, with TRBD1 matching 9 bases. The CDR3 spans 16 residues. Germline CDR1 SGHAT, CDR2 FQNNGV. The CDR3 DNA is TGTGCCAGCAGCTTTCAAAGGTTCACACAGGGGGCGCAAGTTACGTTC. Amino acids: CASSFQRFTQGAQVTF.

The chain recombines TRBV30 with TRBJ1-2, with TRBD1 as a possible D gene (5 bases). The germline V gene encodes CDR1 GTSNPN and CDR2 SVGIG (reference sequence). The CDR3 contains 13 residues. The V end was cut by 2 bases, the J end by 8 bases, with 15 bases between. The CDR3 DNA reads TGTGCCTGGAGTCGGCAGGGCGTAGGAGGCTACACCTTC. This sequence encodes CAWSRQGVGGYTF.

This chain uses TRBV19 with TRBJ1-5, with 8 nucleotides matching TRBD1. Germline V gene lookup returns CDR1 LNHDA and CDR2 SQIVND (reference sequence). The CDR3 has 17 residues. The V gene end was trimmed by 5 bases and the J gene end by 0 bases; junction bases not matched to a gene: 9. CDR3 DNA: TGTGCCAGTAGTCCTCAGGACAGGGTCTATAGCAATCAGCCCCAGCATTTT. Protein sequence: CASSPQDRVYSNQPQHF.